This TCR beta chain was found in a study of spatial heterogeneity in lung cancer. Overall study: Detected sequences consistently included more beta-chain ones than alpha-chain ones. Findings and limits, study-wide: Ubiquitous expanded tumor TCRs were seen in blood more at resection than at follow-up.

The time point: sample taken at primary tumor resection. The study sequenced unsorted whole RNA from tumor, nontumor lung or frozen PBMC. The donor population consisted of some 72 patients with untreated, early-stage non-small cell lung cancer. A unique molecular identifier was attached to every TCR cDNA molecule. TCRdb processed the 5' RACE reads anew with MiXCR; each CDR3 protein has one entry. The sample has about 13,000 distinct CDR3 sequences, 3% to 5% seen once. This clonotype was detected a few times. Antigen unknown. Because this beta chain is a stray read in a library intended to capture alpha chains, its abundance should not be given much weight. CDR1 is DFQATT, CDR2 SNEGSKA, per germline (reference sequence). The V segment lost 2 bases and the J segment 2 bases; nucleotides outside the gene matches: 10. This CDR3 region has 17 residues.

The sequence came from a male donor with early-stage non-small cell lung cancer. Sequences were derived from PBMCs, sampled at surgery. The chain is built from TRBV20-1 and TRBJ2-1, with 9 bases identical to TRBD2. CDR3 in DNA: TGCAGTGCTAGACCAAGACTAGCGGCTACAACCTACAATGAGCAGTTCTTC. Translated, it gives CSARPRLAATTYNEQFF.